This paragraph reports one T cell receptor beta chain. This CDR3 is built from 14 residues. Germline-derived CDR1 and CDR2 are MNHEY and SVGAGI. The ends lost 6 bases at V and 2 bases at J; junction bases unmatched: 4. The data belong to a study of blood T cell repertoires in COVID-19. Study-level background: The origin of the acute and convalescent COVID-19 samples was the United States, Italy and Spain. PBMCs, B-cell-depleted T cells, or T cells provided the cDNA or gDNA that made up the material.

In the original analysis: Amplification from reference gene primers served as the basis for estimated nucleated cell counts. Profiling relied on immunoSEQ multiplex PCR, and the TCRdb table lists in-frame clones only, not all of them. V, J and clone size are those of that table, while D and trimming were read from the DNA. The sample yields more than 70,000 clones, about 82% seen once. Sequencing input: peripheral blood. V is TRBV6-5 and J is TRBJ1-5; TRBD1 agrees at 7 bases. This TCR was sampled from a woman of 80 years or more in a cohort sampled during active or convalescent COVID-19. In DNA, the CDR3 is TGTGCCAGCAGAACCACAGGGGGCAATCAGCCCCAGCATTTT. Translated: CASRTTGGNQPQHF.